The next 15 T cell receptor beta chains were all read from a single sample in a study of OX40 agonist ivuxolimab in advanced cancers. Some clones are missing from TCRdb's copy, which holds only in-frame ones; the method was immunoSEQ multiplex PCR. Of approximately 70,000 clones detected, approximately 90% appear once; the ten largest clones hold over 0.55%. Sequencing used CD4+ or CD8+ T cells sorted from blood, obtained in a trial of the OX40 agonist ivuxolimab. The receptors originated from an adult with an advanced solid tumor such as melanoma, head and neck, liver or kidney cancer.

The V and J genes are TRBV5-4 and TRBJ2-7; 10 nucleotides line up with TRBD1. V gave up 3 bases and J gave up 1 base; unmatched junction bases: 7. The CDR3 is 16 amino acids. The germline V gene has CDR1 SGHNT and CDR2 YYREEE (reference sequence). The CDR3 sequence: CASSSTRTGGSYEQYF. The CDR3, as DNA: TGTGCCAGCAGCTCCACCCGGACAGGGGGTTCCTACGAGCAGTACTTC.

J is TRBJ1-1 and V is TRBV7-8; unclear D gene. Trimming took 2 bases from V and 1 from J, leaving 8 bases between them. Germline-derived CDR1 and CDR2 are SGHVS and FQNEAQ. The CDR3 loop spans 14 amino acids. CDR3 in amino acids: CASSLSPANTEAFF. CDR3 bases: TGTGCCAGCAGCTTAAGTCCGGCGAACACTGAAGCTTTCTTT.

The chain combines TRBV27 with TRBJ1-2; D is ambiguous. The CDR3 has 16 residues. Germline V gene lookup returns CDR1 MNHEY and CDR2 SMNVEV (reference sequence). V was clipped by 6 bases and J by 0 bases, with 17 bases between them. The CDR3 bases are TGTGCCAGCAGCCGCACACGAAGTCCAGCTAACTATGGCTACACCTTC. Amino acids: CASSRTRSPANYGYTF.

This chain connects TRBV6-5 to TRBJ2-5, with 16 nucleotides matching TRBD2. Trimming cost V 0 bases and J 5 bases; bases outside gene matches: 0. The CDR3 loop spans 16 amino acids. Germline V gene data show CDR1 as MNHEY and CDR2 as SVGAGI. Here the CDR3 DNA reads TGTGCCAGCAGTTACTCGGGACTAGCGGGGGGGGAGACCCAGTACTTC. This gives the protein CASSYSGLAGGETQYF.

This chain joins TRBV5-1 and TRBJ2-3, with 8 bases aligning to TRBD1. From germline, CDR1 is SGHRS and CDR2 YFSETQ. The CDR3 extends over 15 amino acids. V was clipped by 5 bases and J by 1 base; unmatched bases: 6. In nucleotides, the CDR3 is TGCGCCAGCAGACCCGGACAGGGAGGCACAGATACGCAGTATTTT. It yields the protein CASRPGQGGTDTQYF.

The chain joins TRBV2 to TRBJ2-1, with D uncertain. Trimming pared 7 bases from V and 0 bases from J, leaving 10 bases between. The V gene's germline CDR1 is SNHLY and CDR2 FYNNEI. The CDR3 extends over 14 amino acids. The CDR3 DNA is TGTGCCAGCAACCCAGTTAGCTCCTACAATGAGCAGTTCTTC. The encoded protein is CASNPVSSYNEQFF. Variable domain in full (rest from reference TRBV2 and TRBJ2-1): EPEVTQTPSHQVTQMGQEVILRCVPISNHLYFYWYRQILGQKVEFLVSFYNNEISEKSEIFDDQFSVERPDGSNFTLKIRSTKLEDSAMYFCASNPVSSYNEQFFGPGTRLTVL.

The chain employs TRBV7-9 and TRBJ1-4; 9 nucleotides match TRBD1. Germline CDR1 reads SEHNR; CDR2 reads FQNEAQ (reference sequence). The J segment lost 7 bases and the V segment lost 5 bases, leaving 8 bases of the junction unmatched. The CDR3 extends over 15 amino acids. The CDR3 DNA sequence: TGTGCCAGCAGCCCTCCAGACAGGGGGATTGAAAAACTGTTTTTT. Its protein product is CASSPPDRGIEKLFF.

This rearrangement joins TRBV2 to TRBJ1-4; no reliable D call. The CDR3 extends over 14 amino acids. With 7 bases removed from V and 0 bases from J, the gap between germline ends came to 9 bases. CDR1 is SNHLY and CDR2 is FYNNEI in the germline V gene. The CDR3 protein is CASTKGATNEKLFF. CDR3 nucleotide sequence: TGTGCCAGCACCAAGGGCGCAACTAATGAAAAACTGTTTTTT.

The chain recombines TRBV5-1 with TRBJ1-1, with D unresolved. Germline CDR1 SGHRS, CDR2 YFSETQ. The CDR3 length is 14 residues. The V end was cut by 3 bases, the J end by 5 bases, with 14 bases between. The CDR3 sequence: CASSSAGKGTEAFF. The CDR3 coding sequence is TGCGCCAGCAGCTCGGCGGGAAAGGGTACTGAAGCTTTCTTT.

CDR3 amino acids: CATSHPPGTGAYEQFF. CDR3 bases: TGTGCCACCAGCCACCCTCCCGGGACAGGGGCTTATGAGCAGTTCTTC. The rearrangement links TRBV15 to TRBJ2-1, with TRBD1 identical over 10 bases. Per the germline V gene, CDR1 is LNHNV and CDR2 is YYDKDF (reference sequence). The CDR3 is made up of 16 amino acids. V lost 5 bases to trimming and J lost 8 bases; unmatched junction nucleotides: 12.

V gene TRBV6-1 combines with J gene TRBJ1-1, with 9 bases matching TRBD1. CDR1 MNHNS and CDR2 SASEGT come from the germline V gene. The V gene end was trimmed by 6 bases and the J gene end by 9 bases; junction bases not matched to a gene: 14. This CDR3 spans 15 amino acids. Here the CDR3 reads CASRPQGTGTPKAFF. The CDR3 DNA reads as TGTGCCAGCAGGCCGCAGGGGACAGGGACCCCAAAAGCTTTCTTT.

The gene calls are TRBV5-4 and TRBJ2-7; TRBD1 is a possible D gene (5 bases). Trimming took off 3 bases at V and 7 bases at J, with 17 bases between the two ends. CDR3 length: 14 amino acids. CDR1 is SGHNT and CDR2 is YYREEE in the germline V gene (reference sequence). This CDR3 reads CASSSRTSAGEQYF. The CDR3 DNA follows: TGTGCCAGCAGCTCTCGGACATCAGCAGGAGAGCAGTACTTC.

In nucleotides, the CDR3 is TGTGCCTCTCGTGGGACGAACACCGGGGAGCTGTTTTTT. It encodes CASRGTNTGELFF. The chain has TRBV12-5 and TRBJ2-2; the D is unclear. Germline V gives CDR1 LGHNT, CDR2 FRNRAP. The CDR3 sequence is 13 residues long.

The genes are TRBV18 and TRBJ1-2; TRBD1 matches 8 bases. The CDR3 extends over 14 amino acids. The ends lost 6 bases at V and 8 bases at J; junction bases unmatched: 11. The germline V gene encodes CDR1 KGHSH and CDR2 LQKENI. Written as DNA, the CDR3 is TGTGCCAGCTCCGTCGTGGACAGGGAATACGGCTACACCTTC. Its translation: CASSVVDREYGYTF.

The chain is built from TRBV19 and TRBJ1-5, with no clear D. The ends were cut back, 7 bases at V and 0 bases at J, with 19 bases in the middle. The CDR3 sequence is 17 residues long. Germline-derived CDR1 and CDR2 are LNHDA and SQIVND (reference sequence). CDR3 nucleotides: TGTGCCAGTACCCGGATCGGCAGGCAATATAGCAATCAGCCCCAGCATTTT. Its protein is CASTRIGRQYSNQPQHF.